This T cell receptor beta chain was identified during a study of control samples from healthy donors and cancer patients. This table comes from immunoSEQ multiplex PCR, and its TCRdb copy is limited to in-frame clones, with some not included. Of roughly 88,000 clones in the sample, approximately 93% were seen once. Germline V gene data show CDR1 as GTSNPN and CDR2 as SVGIG (reference sequence). The CDR3 covers 15 residues. Trimming took off 1 base at V and 2 bases at J, with 11 bases between the two ends. The rearrangement joins TRBV30 to TRBJ1-4, with a weak D call TRBD1 (6 bases). The sample taken for sequencing was blood. This sequence originates from a woman in her twenties or thirties in good health. The chain's CDR3 is CAWSGGQGTNEKLFF. CDR3 coding DNA: TGTGCCTGGAGTGGGGGTCAGGGGACTAATGAAAAACTGTTTTTT.